A selection of T cell receptor beta chains follows, all from one sample in a study of T-cell reconstitution after alpha-beta-depleted transplantation in children. TCRdb called the PCR reads again in MiXCR, with one record for every CDR3 protein. The sample holds some 490,000 distinct CDR3 sequences, approximately 12% seen once. The sample here was PBMCs from the stem cell graft donor, taken from the stem cell graft. All receptors come from a human donor who donated a stem cell graft to a child with combined immunodeficiency. Each CDR3 is given with its conserved first and last residue. A D gene is named only where the DNA matches it firmly. A row's size may be missing; if present it is once, few, many or a size class.

D gene: -; clone size: many; CDR3 length: 14; V gene: TRBV7-3; J gene: TRBJ2-1; CDR3 DNA: TGTGCCAGCAGCTTAGCAGGGAGGGGGAATGAGCAGTTCTTC; CDR3 protein: CASSLAGRGNEQFF
D gene: TRBD2; clone size: -; CDR3 length: 14; V gene: TRBV29-1; J gene: TRBJ2-1; CDR3 DNA: TGCAGCGGAACTAGCGGATTTTCCTACAATGAGCAGTTCTTC; CDR3 protein: CSGTSGFSYNEQFF
D gene: TRBD1; clone size: many; CDR3 length: 13; V gene: TRBV10-3; J gene: TRBJ2-1; CDR3 DNA: TGTGCCATCAGTGTAACAGGGGACAATGAGCAGTTCTTC; CDR3 protein: CAISVTGDNEQFF
D gene: -; clone size: many; CDR3 length: 17; V gene: TRBV5-1; J gene: TRBJ2-1; CDR3 DNA: TGCGCCAGCAGCTTGTGGACCGGGACGGGCTCCTACAATGAGCAGTTCTTC; CDR3 protein: CASSLWTGTGSYNEQFF
D gene: TRBD2; clone size: -; CDR3 length: 16; V gene: TRBV6-5; J gene: TRBJ2-3; CDR3 DNA: TGTGCCAGCAGTTACTCGAGAGCGGGGGTTCTTGATACGCAGTATTTT; CDR3 protein: CASSYSRAGVLDTQYF
D gene: TRBD1; clone size: -; CDR3 length: 13; V gene: TRBV15; J gene: TRBJ2-5; CDR3 DNA: TGTGCCACCAGGGCAGGGGGCGCGGAGACCCAGTACTTC; CDR3 protein: CATRAGGAETQYF
D gene: -; clone size: -; CDR3 length: 15; V gene: TRBV27; J gene: TRBJ1-1; CDR3 DNA: TGTGCCAGCAGGCGGGACGGAACCTTGAACACTGAAGCTTTCTTT; CDR3 protein: CASRRDGTLNTEAFF
D gene: TRBD1; clone size: -; CDR3 length: 14; V gene: TRBV2; J gene: TRBJ2-5; CDR3 DNA: TGTGCCAGCAGTAACAGGGGGCAAGGAGAGACCCAGTACTTC; CDR3 protein: CASSNRGQGETQYF
D gene: -; clone size: many; CDR3 length: 14; V gene: TRBV5-6; J gene: TRBJ2-3; CDR3 DNA: TGTGCCAGCAGCTTGGTTTCTAAAGGAGTGGTGCAGTATTTT; CDR3 protein: CASSLVSKGVVQYF
D gene: -; clone size: few; CDR3 length: 14; V gene: TRBV30; J gene: TRBJ1-2; CDR3 DNA: TGTGCCTGGAGTGTACGGGTCGGGGACTATGGCTACACCTTC; CDR3 protein: CAWSVRVGDYGYTF
D gene: -; clone size: many; CDR3 length: 12; V gene: TRBV27; J gene: TRBJ2-4; CDR3 DNA: -; CDR3 protein: CASSFGTGTFYF